This T cell receptor (beta chain) stems from a study of siplizumab effects on memory and regulatory T cells (dated by TCRdb to the late 2010s). As for the study more broadly: The study looked at the effect of siplizumab, an anti-CD2 antibody, on alloreactive T-cell subsets in allogeneic mixed lymphocyte reactions made from human PBMCs.

Regarding this clone: Its antigen specificity is not known. No much larger clone exists at a distance of one base, and base qualities are not known.

The CDR3 covers 15 residues, taking in both the cysteine and the phenylalanine. The kept DNA is CDR3 alone, 45 bases in frame from the first base. Relative to germline, V is missing 0 bases and J is missing 4 bases, with 5 bases of the junction outside any gene match. Sequences SGHTA (CDR1) and FQGNSA (CDR2) are obtained from the germline V gene. Library prep was done by the immunoSEQ multiplex PCR assay. Some 1.1 x 10^5 TCR templates per sample were assayed on the deep sequencing platform. Genomic DNA extracted from sorted T cells was used for TCRbeta CDR3 sequencing. The authors processed their data as follows. The R programming language was used for clonal analysis of the TCRbeta CDR3 data. Alloreactive CD4+ and CD8+ clones were defined by comparing unstimulated samples with post-reaction CFSE-low samples. Alloreactive CD4+ clones were assigned to regulatory or non-regulatory origin by matching sequences to sorted unstimulated Treg and non-Treg repertoires. In TCRdb, the immuneACCESS table is reduced to in-frame sequences with V and J assigned. These tables do not hold every clone; where another copy was compared, an unresolved V gene accounts for under half, and the others remain unexplained. The V and J calls and clone size come from that table; D and trimming were worked out from the DNA. In all, the sample holds about 99,000 clones, and roughly 93% of those were seen once. The ten largest clones take up approximately 0.6% of the sample.

Points the paper makes about the study in general: Siplizumab significantly lowered the cumulative frequency of alloreactive sequences that could be traced to unstimulated CD4+ memory T cells. Roughly 75-95% of proliferating CD4+ or CD8+ clones could not be assigned a naive or memory phenotype. Because sequences at frequencies below about 10^-5 were poorly captured, only a minor fraction of alloreactive clones could be mapped back to unstimulated subsets. Among mappable alloreactive CD4+ clones, the Treg-derived fraction averaged approximately 69% with siplizumab versus 25% to 30% in control reactions. Unstimulated naive T cells appeared more diverse than memory T cells, and naive cells seemed to contribute substantially to the alloresponse. No functional confirmation was obtained for the suppressive function of proliferating Tregs from siplizumab cultures.

Sorted unstimulated T cells and proliferating T cells recovered from mixed lymphocyte reactions were subjected to TCRbeta CDR3 sequencing. Fresh whole blood from ten HLA-typed healthy donors was used as the source from which PBMCs were isolated. To map where alloreactive clones came from, CD4+ regulatory T cells in the unstimulated state were FACS-sorted. The TCR sequence derives from a human donor in good health. Sequenced material: Tregs sorted from blood. The chain is encoded by TRBV7-2 joined to TRBJ1-1; the junction holds 7 bases that match TRBD1. The CDR3 here reads CASSLADRVGTEAFF. The DNA reads as follows: TGTGCCAGCAGCTTAGCTGACAGGGTGGGCACTGAAGCTTTCTTT.